This T cell receptor (beta chain) was sequenced in a study of blood T cells in healthy people across ages (dated by TCRdb to the mid-2010s). Regarding the complete study: Template switching captured roughly one uniquely barcoded TCR beta cDNA molecule per two T cells in model experiments. Age-related changes in TCR beta repertoire diversity were measured in the study by deep sequencing normalized with unique cDNA molecular identifiers. The donors were divided into four age groups: young (average around 17 years), middle-aged (about 39), aged (62) and long-lived (about 84). Donors of different ages were randomly distributed across sequencing lanes to avoid experimental bias. Two additional independent replicas of 1 million unique cDNA reads from the same blood draw were analyzed for two donors (one aged 18 to 29 and one aged 80 or older).

Receptor amplification or capture employed 5' RACE. The instrument was an Illumina HiSeq 2500. A second PCR of roughly 7 to 11 cycles was performed with a sample-barcoded 5' primer and a J-beta primer mix. A unique molecular identifier was introduced onto each TCR beta cDNA molecule by a template-switch 5' adaptor carrying 12 random nucleotides. Each sample yielded at least 3 million CDR3-containing paired-end reads. All of the RNA was converted into first-strand cDNA using the Mint cDNA synthesis kit, with a TRBC-specific oligonucleotide serving as the primer. Following uracil-DNA glycosylase treatment, a first 18-cycle PCR with universal primers M1SS and BC2_uni_R was performed on all cDNA. Per the source publication's procedure: Each sample was normalized by randomly selecting 1 million high-quality reads, each carrying a distinct molecular identifier. Instead of being binned into consensus sequences, reads that shared molecular identifiers were thrown out. CDR3 identification, clonotype clustering and error correction used MiTCR with a Q25 quality threshold and the strictest error-elimination algorithm. A nonparametric unseen species model with Euler transformation was used to estimate lower-bound total TCR beta diversity. TCRdb applied fastp at Q25 and MiXCR to the public reads, then kept only in-frame beta chains. Identical CDR3 protein sequences are pooled into one entry, listed with their most common genes and DNA. The V and J calls come from TCRdb's annotation, not from the publication. In this sample the table shows 780,000 or so distinct CDR3 sequences, 56% of which occur a single time. In total, the top ten clones hold 20% to 30% of the sample.

Donors were 30 to 45 systemically healthy Caucasian individuals from Russia aged roughly 6 to 95 years. Each donor gave around 9.9 milliliters of peripheral blood, collected into EDTA-treated Vacutainer tubes. Ficoll-Paque density-gradient centrifugation was used to isolate PBMCs, with at least 6.5 million obtained per sample. Trizol reagent was used to extract total RNA from the PBMCs, yielding at least 5.5 micrograms per sample. The percentages of naive CD45RAhigh/CD27high T cells were determined by flow cytometry on a PBMC aliquot from every donor. Including cysteine and phenylalanine, the CDR3 has 17 amino acids. CDR3 DNA is the only sequence kept; it has 51 bases, read in frame from the first base. V and J are trimmed by 2 bases and 0 bases, and the gene matches miss 5 bases of the junction. Broader findings and caveats from the paper: Estimates of total diversity based on one million sequenced T cells were considered lower bounds and underestimates. As age increased, observed TCR beta diversity per million T cells dropped in a roughly linear way, and a significant reduction was already evident by age 40. The long-lived group showed more naive CD4+ T cells, fewer expanded clones and increased TCR diversity than the aged group, suggesting age selection. Because the CMV infection status of the donors was unknown, age-related changes in expanded clonotypes may potentially have been confounded. Since profiling was done on bulk unsorted PBMCs, naive and antigen-experienced compartments could not be conclusively compared. The percentage of naive T cells measured by flow cytometry correlated strongly with observed TCR beta diversity.

With respect to this clonotype: It has no known antigen specificity. There are no base qualities to consult, and no much larger clone falls within one base.

The TCR comes from a middle-aged man in good health. The chain couples TRBV12-3 or TRBV12-4 to TRBJ1-5; 9 junctional bases match TRBD1. The sequencing sample was made of blood. The CDR3 amino acid sequence is: CASSLSGQGYSNQPQHF. The base sequence is TGTGCCAGCAGTTTAAGTGGACAGGGGTATAGCAATCAGCCCCAGCATTTT.